The 2 T cell receptor beta chains reported below all come from one sample, sequenced in a study of T cell repertoires and HLA-DP antigens. For these receptors, no antigen is known. Assay: immunoSEQ multiplex PCR; the TCRdb copy retains only in-frame clones and omits some. The top ten hold around 0.3% of the sample, which has about 110,000 clones, around 92% seen once. The sequencing sample was made of CD4+ T cells from PBMCs. The receptors come from a woman aged 18-29 years in good health and CMV-seronegative.

This clone was counted a single time. This chain connects TRBV7-2 to TRBJ1-2; no clear D. The CDR3 is 14 residues long. Looked up from germline, CDR1 is SGHTA and CDR2 is FQGNSA. Trimming left V 2 bases short and J 2 bases short, with 9 bases between. The CDR3, as DNA: TGTGCCAGCAGCTTATTCCCCTCCAACTATGGCTACACCTTC. Its translation is CASSLFPSNYGYTF.

The rearrangement joins TRBV15 to TRBJ1-2, with D uncertain. The CDR3 spans 14 residues. Germline V gene data show CDR1 as LNHNV and CDR2 as YYDKDF (reference sequence). The V end was cut by 2 bases, the J end by 4 bases, with 11 bases between. CDR3 loop: CATSRRVVFYGYTF. The DNA of the CDR3 is TGTGCCACCAGCAGAAGGGTGGTCTTCTATGGCTACACCTTC.